These 17 T cell receptor beta chains came from one sample sequenced in a study of blood T cell repertoires in COVID-19. Repertoires were generated with immunoSEQ multiplex PCR, while TCRdb's copy carries only in-frame clones and drops some. The sample has tens of thousands of clones; 82% are singletons. The sequenced sample was peripheral blood. Receptors originate from a human donor in a cohort sampled during active COVID-19.

CDR3 in DNA: TGTGCCAGCAGCTTAGGTGACAGGGAGCGTGGCTACACCTTC. Its protein is CASSLGDRERGYTF. This chain links TRBV7-8 with TRBJ1-2, with 7 bases that match TRBD1. The CDR3 sequence is 14 residues long. Germline V CDR1 and CDR2: SGHVS, FQNEAQ. The J segment lost 7 bases and the V segment lost 1 base, leaving 6 bases of the junction unmatched.

The V gene is TRBV7-2, the J gene TRBJ2-3; 15 nucleotides agree with TRBD2. The CDR3 covers 17 residues. Per germline, CDR1 SGHTA and CDR2 FQGNSA. With V trimmed by 2 bases and J by 4 bases, 4 bases remained unmatched. DNA of the CDR3: TGTGCCAGCAGCTTACGGGGACTAGCGGGGGGTGCAGATACGCAGTATTTT. Translated, it gives CASSLRGLAGGADTQYF. Using reference TRBV7-2 and TRBJ2-3 for the parts outside the CDR3, the full variable domain is GAGVSQSPSNKVTEKGKDVELRCDPISGHTALYWYRQSLGQGLEFLIYFQGNSAPDKSGLPSDRFSAERTGGSVSTLTIQRTQQEDSAVYLCASSLRGLAGGADTQYFGPGTRLTVL.

This clone was picked up a small number of times. This rearrangement joins TRBV2 to TRBJ1-2, with D possibly TRBD1 on 6 matching bases. The CDR3 contains 14 residues. V was cut by 4 bases and J by 8 bases, with 17 bases left in between. Germline V gene sequence: CDR1 SNHLY, CDR2 FYNNEI. CDR3 in amino acids: CASSVGTRGSGYTF. CDR3 DNA: TGTGCCAGCAGTGTAGGGACCAGGGGTTCGGGCTACACCTTC.

V and J are TRBV5-1 and TRBJ1-2; D might be TRBD1 (6 bases). The V gene's germline CDR1 is SGHRS and CDR2 YFSETQ. This CDR3 comprises 15 residues. Trimming shortened V by 1 base and J by 6 bases, and 16 bases separated the two germline ends. The CDR3 region is CASSLQGRRLNGYTF. The CDR3 coding sequence is TGCGCCAGCAGCTTGCAGGGGAGAAGGCTGAATGGCTACACCTTC.

J is TRBJ1-5 and V is TRBV6-5; 9 bases are shared with TRBD1. CDR1 is MNHEY and CDR2 is SVGAGI in the germline V gene. The J segment lost 5 bases and the V segment lost 7 bases, leaving 9 bases of the junction unmatched. CDR3 length: 15 amino acids. The CDR3 nucleotides are TGTGCCAGCAAATTCGGACAGGGGTCCGATCAGCCCCAGCATTTT. Translation gives CASKFGQGSDQPQHF.

The chain is built from TRBV7-2 and TRBJ2-7; no reliable D call. Germline loops: CDR1 SGHTA, CDR2 FQGNSA. CDR3 size: 13 residues. Trimming shortened V by 3 bases and J by 0 bases, and 6 bases separated the two germline ends. The CDR3 spells CASSFRSSYEQYF. The CDR3 DNA is TGTGCCAGCAGCTTCCGGAGCTCCTACGAGCAGTACTTC.

The V gene is TRBV2, the J gene TRBJ1-1; D possibly corresponds to TRBD1 (5 bases). Germline CDR1 reads SNHLY; CDR2 reads FYNNEI. CDR3 size: 16 residues. Deletions cut 5 bases from V and 0 bases from J, with 16 bases between. The DNA of the CDR3 is TGTGCCAGCAGTAGGGGTCGGCTGGCGATGAACACTGAAGCTTTCTTT. Protein: CASSRGRLAMNTEAFF.

The chain recombines TRBV7-6 with TRBJ1-2; 9 bases match TRBD1. The germline CDR1 and CDR2 sequences are SGHVS and FNYEAQ. V shed 5 bases and J 7 bases; nucleotides not matched to a gene: 11. The CDR3 sequence is 15 residues long. The CDR3 is CASSQLGGQGFGYTF. The CDR3 DNA reads as TGTGCCAGCAGCCAATTAGGGGGACAGGGTTTTGGCTACACCTTC. The whole variable domain, filled in from reference TRBV7-6 and TRBJ1-2, reads GAGVSQSPRYKVTKRGQDVALRCDPISGHVSLYWYRQALGQGPEFLTYFNYEAQQDKSGLPNDRFSAERPEGSISTLTIQRTEQRDSAMYRCASSQLGGQGFGYTFGSGTRLTVV.

The chain carries TRBV7-3 and TRBJ2-3; 9 bases map to TRBD1. Germline trimming cut 4 bases from V and 2 bases from J; bases unmatched to any gene: 7. This CDR3 region has 16 residues. Germline loops: CDR1 SGHTA, CDR2 FQGTGA. CDR3 coding DNA: TGTGCCAGCAGCTCCGACGGGACAGGGAACACAGATACGCAGTATTTT. The encoded protein is CASSSDGTGNTDTQYF.

The genes are TRBV2 and TRBJ1-6; the match to TRBD1 covers 10 bases. CDR1 SNHLY and CDR2 FYNNEI come from the germline V gene. CDR3 size: 15 residues. The V gene end was trimmed by 6 bases and the J gene end by 8 bases; junction bases not matched to a gene: 7. The CDR3 sequence: CASSIRDRGDSPLHF. The CDR3 coding sequence is TGTGCCAGCAGCATCCGGGACAGGGGTGATTCACCCCTCCACTTT.

Concerning this clone: Other DNA sequences in the same sample also yield this CDR3. In DNA, the CDR3 is TGCGCCAGCAGCTTGGCAGGGGACACTGAAGCTTTCTTT. Translating gives CASSLAGDTEAFF. V gene TRBV5-1 combines with J gene TRBJ1-1, with D possibly TRBD1 on 6 matching bases. Trimming cost V 0 bases and J 3 bases, with 6 bases left between them. There are 13 residues in the CDR3. Germline V gene sequence: CDR1 SGHRS, CDR2 YFSETQ. The variable domain in full, with the rest retrieved from reference TRBV5-1 and TRBJ1-1, is KAGVTQTPRYLIKTRGQQVTLSCSPISGHRSVSWYQQTPGQGLQFLFEYFSETQRNKGNFPGRFSGRQFSNSRSEMNVSTLELGDSALYLCASSLAGDTEAFFGQGTRLTVV.

The J gene is TRBJ1-3, the V gene TRBV5-1, with 7 bases aligning to TRBD1. From germline, CDR1 is SGHRS and CDR2 YFSETQ. After removal of 4 bases from V and 2 bases from J, the junction contained 6 bases not matched to a gene. CDR3 size: 15 residues. CDR3 nucleotides: TGCGCCAGCAGCCGGGGACAGCCCGCTGGAAACACCATATATTTT. This encodes CASSRGQPAGNTIYF.

This clone came up once. V gene TRBV5-5 combines with J gene TRBJ2-7, with 7 bases that match TRBD2. Per the germline V gene, CDR1 is SGHKS and CDR2 is YYEKEE (reference sequence). There are 16 residues in the CDR3. The V segment lost 7 bases and the J segment 1 base; nucleotides outside the gene matches: 14. CDR3 nucleotides: TGTGCCAGCGGGGACTATAGACAGCGAAGTTCCTACGAGCAGTACTTC. Translating it yields CASGDYRQRSSYEQYF.

The CDR3 bases are TGCGCCAGCAGTCCGGACACCCCCTACGAGCAGTACTTC. It codes for CASSPDTPYEQYF. The chain recombines TRBV10-2 with TRBJ2-7, with a tentative D call TRBD1 (5 bases). Germline-derived CDR1 and CDR2 are WSHSY and SAAADI. CDR3 length equals 13 residues. The V end lost 5 bases, the J end lost 2 bases, and 10 bases lay between the germline ends.

The chain has TRBV24-1 and TRBJ1-2; 7 bases are shared with TRBD1. J lost 4 bases, V lost 8 bases, and 15 bases had no gene match. Germline V gene sequence: CDR1 KGHDR, CDR2 SFDVKD. The CDR3 covers 16 residues. The CDR3 is CATIPTRGWSSYGYTF. DNA of the CDR3: TGTGCCACCATACCGACCAGGGGGTGGAGTAGCTATGGCTACACCTTC.

The rearrangement uses TRBV30 and TRBJ2-7; TRBD1 agrees at 8 bases. Germline CDR1 and CDR2: GTSNPN and SVGIG (reference sequence). The CDR3 runs to 13 residues. V shed 4 bases, J shed 6 bases, and the junction held 8 bases outside the gene matches. Here the CDR3 reads CAWTPGGAGEQYF. The CDR3 bases are TGTGCCTGGACGCCAGGGGGCGCGGGCGAGCAGTACTTC.

V and J are TRBV10-3 and TRBJ1-5, with TRBD1 identical over 7 bases. V dropped 6 bases and J dropped 3; count of bases not matched to a gene: 5. The CDR3 has 14 residues. Germline CDR1 reads ENHRY; CDR2 reads SYGVKD. The DNA for the CDR3 is TGTGCCATCAGCTCGACAGGGTACAATCAGCCCCAGCATTTT. Its protein is CAISSTGYNQPQHF.